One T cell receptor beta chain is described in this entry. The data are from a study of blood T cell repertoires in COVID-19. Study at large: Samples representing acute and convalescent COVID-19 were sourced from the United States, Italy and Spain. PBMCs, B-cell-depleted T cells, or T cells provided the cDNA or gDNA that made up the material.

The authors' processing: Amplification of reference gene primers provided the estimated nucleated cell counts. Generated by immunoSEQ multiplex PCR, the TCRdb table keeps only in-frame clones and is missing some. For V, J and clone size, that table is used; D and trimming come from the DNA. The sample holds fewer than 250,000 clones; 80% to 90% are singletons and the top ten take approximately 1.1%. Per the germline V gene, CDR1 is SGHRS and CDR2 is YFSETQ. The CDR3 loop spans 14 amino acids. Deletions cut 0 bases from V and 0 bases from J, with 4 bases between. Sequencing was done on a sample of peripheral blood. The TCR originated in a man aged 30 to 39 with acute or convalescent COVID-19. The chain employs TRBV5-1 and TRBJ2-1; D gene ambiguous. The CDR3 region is CASSLDSSYNEQFF. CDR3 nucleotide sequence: TGCGCCAGCAGCTTGGACAGCTCCTACAATGAGCAGTTCTTC. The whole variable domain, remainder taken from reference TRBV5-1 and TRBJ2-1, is KAGVTQTPRYLIKTRGQQVTLSCSPISGHRSVSWYQQTPGQGLQFLFEYFSETQRNKGNFPGRFSGRQFSNSRSEMNVSTLELGDSALYLCASSLDSSYNEQFFGPGTRLTVL.